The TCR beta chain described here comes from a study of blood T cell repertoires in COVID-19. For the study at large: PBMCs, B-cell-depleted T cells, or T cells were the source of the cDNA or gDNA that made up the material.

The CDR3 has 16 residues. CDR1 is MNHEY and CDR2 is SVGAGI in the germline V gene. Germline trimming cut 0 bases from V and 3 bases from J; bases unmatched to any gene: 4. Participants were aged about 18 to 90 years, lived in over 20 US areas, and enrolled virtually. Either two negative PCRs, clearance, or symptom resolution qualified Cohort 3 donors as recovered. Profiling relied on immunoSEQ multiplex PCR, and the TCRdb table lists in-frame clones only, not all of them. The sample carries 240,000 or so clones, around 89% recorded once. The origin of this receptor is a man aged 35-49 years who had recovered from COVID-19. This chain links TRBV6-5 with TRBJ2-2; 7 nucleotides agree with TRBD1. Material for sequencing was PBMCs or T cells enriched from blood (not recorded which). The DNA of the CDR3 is TGTGCCAGCAGTTACTCGAGGGACAGCTACACCGGGGAGCTGTTTTTT. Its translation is CASSYSRDSYTGELFF.